What follows is one T cell receptor beta chain and its context. The antigen it binds to is not known. No per-base quality is available; no much larger clone lies one base away. Libraries were constructed by the immunoSEQ multiplex PCR assay. From the authors' description of their analysis: A statistical classification framework was developed to diagnose cytomegalovirus status using the catalog of TCR beta chain sequences. Not all clones reach the TCRdb copy of this immuneACCESS table, which keeps in-frame sequences only. Checked studies attribute under half of the gap to unresolved V genes and leave the rest unexplained. V, J and clone size are those of that table, while D and trimming were read from the DNA. In all, the sample holds over 200,000 clones, and around 91% of those were seen once. More than 0.35% of the sample is held by the ten biggest clonotypes. The data originate from a study of cytomegalovirus exposure and HLA in healthy donors (dated 2017 in TCRdb). Looking at the study overall: According to a later analysis, one platform produced both the roughly 130 validation repertoires and the 700 or so repertoires of the first cohort. The study aimed to test whether cataloging public T cell receptors could reveal signatures of past pathogen exposure. Besides the first cohort of approximately 710 subjects, a separate validation cohort made up of 120 different subjects was used. High-throughput TCR immunosequencing, statistical association of individual TCRs with disease status, and machine learning were combined to predict cytomegalovirus infection status. Study-wide conclusions, independent of this receptor: Cytomegalovirus status was reported to be diagnosed by the classifier with high specificity and sensitivity in both the original and validation cohorts. In vitro tests confirmed that three of the cytomegalovirus-associated TCR beta chains recognize cytomegalovirus antigens. The authors suggested that the approach could potentially be extended to other disease states and immunological phenotypes. All 120 repertoires were used to score co-occurrence in the validation cohort in a later analysis, because that analysis had no HLA typing for the cohort. In the study, around 150 TCR beta chains were listed as associated with cytomegalovirus. Of the cluster scores, roughly 93% were above 0 in a later analysis, which found that TCRs clustered in the first cohort also tended to co-occur in the 95 to 150 validation repertoires. While some public TCRs were present in many individuals, most TCR sequences turned up only very rarely across donors.

Separate from the approximately 670-subject first cohort, the validation cohort of roughly 110 subjects was the group to which the donors belonged. The sequence derives from a woman between 18 and 29 years old in good health and CMV-seronegative. The sequenced material came from PBMCs.

In nucleotide form, the sequence is TGTGCCAGTAGTATCCCGGGACTAGCGAGATCCGAGCAGTACTTC. Translated, it gives CASSIPGLARSEQYF. The chain is assembled from TRBV19 and TRBJ2-7; 10 central bases correspond to TRBD2. V trim: 3 bases; J trim: 6 bases; unmatched bases: 8. From its cysteine to its phenylalanine, the CDR3 spans 15 amino acids. The sequence is cut down to CDR3 DNA, 45 bases in frame from base 1. As encoded in the germline V gene (reference sequence), CDR1 is LNHDA while CDR2 is SQIVND. When the CDR3 is completed using the reference TRBV19 and TRBJ2-7 genes on either side, the full variable domain is DGGITQSPKYLFRKEGQNVTLSCEQNLNHDAMYWYRQDPGQGLRLIYYSQIVNDFQKGDIAEGYSVSREKKESFPLTVTSAQKNPTAFYLCASSIPGLARSEQYFGPGTRLTVT.